The clone carrying this T cell receptor (beta chain) showed up just a few times. Its antigen is not identified. This sample is part of a study of T cell responses to AZD1222 COVID-19 vaccine. The overall study: Timing groups of about 4 and about 12 weeks for second doses were pooled. Findings of the study overall: Donors were mostly white British, more females; clonal diversity possibly underestimated.

Assay: immunoSEQ multiplex PCR; the TCRdb copy retains only in-frame clones and omits some. The repertoire consists of over 120,000 clones, with more than 90% occurring once and the leading ten covering approximately 1.5%. CDR3 length equals 15 residues. Germline CDR1 MNHEY, CDR2 SMNVEV (reference sequence). Deletions cut 0 bases from V and 5 bases from J, with 13 bases between. This sequence joins TRBV27 and TRBJ1-1; unclear D gene. The TCR was taken from an adult in good health. This sample comprised peripheral blood, obtained on day 0 of AZD1222 vaccination. The CDR3, as DNA: TGTGCCAGCAGTTTATCGGTATCGGGGAGGACTGAAGCTTTCTTT. As protein: CASSLSVSGRTEAFF.